The clone carrying this T cell receptor beta chain came up many times. Disease duration was under 3 months in the ophthalmopathy patients, who also had a Clinical Activity Score of at least 3 and a NOSPECS grade of at least 4. The study left out patients who had uncontrolled infection, other autoimmune disease, pregnancy or lactation. These data are taken from a study of T cells in Graves' hyperthyroidism and ophthalmopathy. Template material for amplifying TCR beta CDR3 regions consisted of RNA transcripts. TCR CDR3 regions were first amplified by RT-PCR with HTBI primers. One entry per CDR3 protein, called by TCRdb with MiXCR from the multiplex PCR reads. The table lists roughly 500,000 distinct CDR3 sequences, approximately 24% of them singletons. The CDR3 spans 13 residues. Germline V gene sequence: CDR1 MNHNS, CDR2 SASEGT. V shed 6 bases and J 7 bases; nucleotides not matched to a gene: 8.

The rearrangement uses TRBV6-1 and TRBJ1-2, with 7 bases fitting TRBD1. This clonotype was obtained from a woman between 25 and 40 years old with Graves' ophthalmopathy. Sequencing input: blood. CDR3 region: CASSHQGQAGYTF. The CDR3 coding sequence is TGTGCCAGCAGCCACCAAGGACAGGCTGGCTACACCTTC.